The 24 T cell receptor beta chains below come from one sample, sequenced in a study of blood T cells in healthy people across ages. A second PCR of 7 to 11 cycles used a sample-barcoded 5' primer and a J-beta primer mix. Each CDR3 protein gets one entry after TCRdb re-called the 5' RACE reads with MiXCR. Among some 860,000 distinct CDR3 sequences, more than 50% were seen once, and the ten largest hold 20% to 30%. Sequencing used blood. These receptors were obtained from a man in his forties in good health.

The table lists this clonotype with a count of one. The chain uses TRBV7-9 and TRBJ2-5; 8 bases match TRBD1. Germline V gene sequence: CDR1 SEHNR, CDR2 FQNEAQ (reference sequence). The CDR3 runs to 13 residues. V trimming: 5 bases; J trimming: 5 bases; junction bases outside the gene matches: 4. CDR3 DNA sequence: TGTGCCAGCAGCGGGGACAGGTGGGAGACCCAGTACTTC. Residues: CASSGDRWETQYF.

This chain links TRBV9 with TRBJ2-5; no definite D call. The CDR3 length is 13 residues. Trimming left V 4 bases short and J 0 bases short, with 7 bases between. Germline assignment: CDR1 SGDLS and CDR2 YYNGEE. The CDR3 spells CASSPLNQETQYF. The CDR3 DNA follows: TGTGCCAGCAGCCCTTTAAACCAAGAGACCCAGTACTTC.

This clonotype occurred a few times. This sequence joins TRBV25-1 and TRBJ2-5; possibly TRBD1 for D (5 bases). In germline, CDR1 is MGHDK, CDR2 SYGVNS. The V gene lost 6 bases and the J gene lost 5 bases, with 16 bases spanning the gap. The CDR3 runs to 14 residues. The CDR3 spells CASSEQGLEETQYF. The CDR3 nucleotides are TGTGCCAGCAGCGAGCAGGGTTTGGAGGAGACCCAGTACTTC.

This clonotype was observed a handful of times. The V call is TRBV4-3, the J call TRBJ2-3, with D unclear. This CDR3 has 13 amino acids. CDR1 and CDR2 (germline): LGHNA, YSLEER. Trimming took off 0 bases at V and 5 bases at J, with 6 bases between the two ends. The CDR3 region has the DNA TGCGCCAGCAGCCAAGATTGGGGAGATACGCAGTATTTT. As protein: CASSQDWGDTQYF.

This clonotype turned up a few times. The V and J genes are TRBV4-1 and TRBJ2-7; 7 bases match TRBD2. The germline V gene encodes CDR1 MGHRA and CDR2 YSYEKL. The junction had 4 bases not matched to a gene; V was cut back by 5 bases and J by 6 bases. The CDR3 contains 12 residues. The CDR3 sequence: CASSAAGAEQYF. Written as DNA, the CDR3 is TGCGCCAGCAGCGCGGCGGGAGCCGAGCAGTACTTC.

This clonotype was found a few times. The CDR3 protein is CASSQETGGYTF. The CDR3 DNA reads as TGCGCCAGCAGCCAAGAGACAGGCGGCTACACCTTC. This chain connects TRBV4-1 to TRBJ1-2; possibly TRBD1 for D (6 bases). The CDR3 is made up of 12 amino acids. Trimming shortened V by 0 bases and J by 8 bases, and 7 bases separated the two germline ends. The germline gives CDR1 MGHRA, CDR2 YSYEKL.

The V gene is TRBV6-2 or TRBV6-3, the J gene TRBJ1-2; D not certain. The germline gives CDR1 MNHEY, CDR2 SVGEGT. The length of the CDR3 is 12 residues. The V gene lost 6 bases and the J gene lost 8 bases, with 13 bases spanning the gap. In nucleotides, the CDR3 is TGTGCCAGCAGCCCGAGGGTGGAGGGCTACACCTTC. Translation gives CASSPRVEGYTF.

The chain joins TRBV3-1 to TRBJ1-2, with D perhaps TRBD1 (6 bases). Between the trimmed V and J ends, which lost 0 bases and 7 bases, there was a span of 15 bases. The CDR3 runs 15 residues. Germline-derived CDR1 and CDR2 are LGHDT and YNNKEL (reference sequence). The CDR3 coding sequence is TGTGCCAGCAGCCAAGATCATCAGGGGACGGCTGGCTACACCTTC. Amino acid sequence: CASSQDHQGTAGYTF.

The chain joins TRBV6-1 to TRBJ2-7, with D possibly matching TRBD1 (5 bases). The CDR3 extends over 12 amino acids. The germline gives CDR1 MNHNS, CDR2 SASEGT. V lost 7 bases to trimming and J lost 3 bases, with 10 bases between them. The CDR3 loop is CASNRQNYEQYF. CDR3 DNA: TGTGCCAGCAATCGACAGAACTACGAGCAGTACTTC.

The CDR3 DNA is TGCAGCGCAGGACTCGAACCATGGGAGCAGTTCTTC. It is translated as CSAGLEPWEQFF. This chain links TRBV29-1 with TRBJ2-1; D possibly corresponds to TRBD2 (5 bases). In germline, CDR1 is SQVTM, CDR2 ANQGSEA. The CDR3 runs 12 residues. The V and J ends lost 7 bases and 10 bases respectively, with 17 bases between them.

This clonotype has more than one count but fewer than ten. This chain connects TRBV20-1 to TRBJ2-5, with a tentative D call TRBD1 (5 bases). The closer fit of TRBJ2-7 to the DNA end suggests the J call may be wrong. Germline-derived CDR1 and CDR2 are DFQATT and SNEGSKA (reference sequence). The length of the CDR3 is 13 residues. DNA for the CDR3: TGCAGTGCTAGGGGGCCCCGCTCCTACGAGCAGTACTTC. Protein: CSARGPRSYEQYF.

This rearrangement joins TRBV10-3 to TRBJ1-6; maybe TRBD1 (5 bases). This CDR3 contains 16 residues. Per the germline V gene, CDR1 is ENHRY and CDR2 is SYGVKD. The V end lost 3 bases, the J end lost 3 bases, and 12 bases lay between the germline ends. The CDR3 reads CAISESGGIYNSPLHF. As DNA, the CDR3 is TGTGCCATCAGTGAATCCGGGGGGATCTATAATTCACCCCTCCACTTT.

This clonotype was picked up a small number of times. The V and J genes are TRBV6-6 and TRBJ2-5; no definite D call. Trimming left V 8 bases short and J 0 bases short, with 7 bases between. Germline-derived CDR1 and CDR2 are MNHNY and SVGAGI (reference sequence). The CDR3 extends over 12 amino acids. CDR3 protein: CASSSYQETQYF. CDR3 DNA sequence: TGTGCCAGCTCCAGCTACCAAGAGACCCAGTACTTC.

This clonotype was seen a few times. This chain uses TRBV27 with TRBJ1-4; TRBD1 might be the D (6 bases). Trimming left V 4 bases short and J 6 bases short, with 15 bases between. The CDR3 sequence is 15 residues long. Germline lookup yields CDR1 MNHEY and CDR2 SMNVEV (reference sequence). CDR3 sequence: CASSSGGAEDEKLFF. The CDR3 nucleotides are TGTGCCAGCAGTTCCGGGGGCGCAGAGGATGAAAAACTGTTTTTT.

This clonotype was counted between two and nine times. The chain recombines TRBV20-1 with TRBJ2-3, with a tentative D call TRBD1 (6 bases). The CDR3 consists of 14 residues. With 8 bases removed from V and 6 bases from J, the gap between germline ends came to 21 bases. The germline gives CDR1 DFQATT, CDR2 SNEGSKA (reference sequence). CDR3 sequence: CSLPPEGGWDTQYF. The CDR3 coding sequence is TGCAGTCTCCCCCCCGAAGGGGGATGGGATACGCAGTATTTT.

V and J are TRBV4-1 and TRBJ2-3, with TRBD1 as a possible D gene (6 bases). The CDR3 loop spans 15 amino acids. The ends were cut back, 5 bases at V and 4 bases at J, with 16 bases in the middle. CDR1 is MGHRA and CDR2 is YSYEKL in the germline V gene. CDR3 bases: TGCGCCAGCAGCAGGGACATTGCGGGCGCAGATACGCAGTATTTT. It translates to CASSRDIAGADTQYF.

This clonotype was counted ten times or more. J is TRBJ2-6 and V is TRBV18; 9 positions match TRBD1. Trimming removed 2 bases from V and 4 bases from J; junction bases left unmatched: 3. Germline CDR1 is KGHSH and CDR2 is LQKENI. The CDR3 runs 16 residues. CDR3 sequence reads: CASSPGTGTGANVLTF. In DNA form, the CDR3 reads TGTGCCAGCTCACCAGGGACAGGGACCGGGGCCAACGTCCTGACTTTC.

This chain links TRBV16 with TRBJ1-4; possibly TRBD1 for D (5 bases). Germline CDR1 KGHSY, CDR2 FQNENV. Trimming left V 4 bases short and J 10 bases short, with 22 bases between. The CDR3 consists of 16 residues. The CDR3 loop is CASSLDAGSSVGKLFF. The CDR3, as DNA: TGTGCCAGCAGCCTCGACGCAGGGTCTTCCGTTGGAAAACTGTTTTTT.

This clonotype came up once. The chain carries TRBV5-5 and TRBJ1-2, with D possibly matching TRBD1 (6 bases). Trimming removed 5 bases from V and 5 bases from J, with 16 bases in between. This CDR3 is 14 amino acids long. CDR1 and CDR2 (germline): SGHKS, YYEKEE (reference sequence). This CDR3 reads CASRPGTPHYGYTF. The CDR3 DNA sequence: TGTGCCAGCAGGCCCGGGACACCTCATTATGGCTACACCTTC.

This CDR3 is CASSPGLKISTDTQYF. The CDR3 DNA is TGTGCCAGCAGTCCGGGTCTAAAAATTAGCACAGATACGCAGTATTTT. The chain uses TRBV5-4 and TRBJ2-3; D not resolved. Germline CDR1 SGHNT, CDR2 YYREEE (reference sequence). The CDR3 spans 16 residues. V was trimmed by 5 bases and J by 0 bases, leaving 16 bases between them. The full variable domain, in which reference TRBV5-4 and TRBJ2-3 provide the parts outside the CDR3, is ETGVTQSPTHLIKTRGQQVTLRCSSQSGHNTVSWYQQALGQGPQFIFQYYREEENGRGNFPPRFSGLQFPNYSSELNVNALELDDSALYLCASSPGLKISTDTQYFGPGTRLTVL.

The genes are TRBV29-1 and TRBJ2-1, with D possibly being TRBD2 (5 bases). The ends were cut back, 6 bases at V and 7 bases at J, with 19 bases in the middle. The CDR3 has 14 amino acids. The germline V gene has CDR1 SQVTM and CDR2 ANQGSEA. CDR3 residues: CSVKGLTRRNEQFF. CDR3 in DNA: TGCAGCGTCAAAGGACTCACCAGGCGGAATGAGCAGTTCTTC.

This clonotype turned up a few times. The genes are TRBV12-3 or TRBV12-4 and TRBJ2-1; the D gene could be TRBD1 or TRBD2 (6 bases each). V was cut by 9 bases and J by 6 bases, with 27 bases left in between. This CDR3 spans 17 amino acids. In DNA form, the CDR3 reads TGTGCCAGTACCGGGACTCAAGTGAGGGGGAATATCAATGAGCAGTTCTTC. Its protein product is CASTGTQVRGNINEQFF.

This clonotype was detected once. V and J are TRBV6-7 and TRBJ2-7, with TRBD2 matching over 8 bases. TRBV6-7 is flagged as an ORF with uncertain function. V lost 0 bases and J lost 2; bases outside the gene matches: 6. The CDR3 consists of 16 residues. The CDR3 DNA follows: TGTGCCAGCAGTTACTCGAGTAGCGGGGCTCCCTACGAGCAGTACTTC. It is translated as CASSYSSSGAPYEQYF.

The V and J genes are TRBV3-1 and TRBJ2-1; 8 nucleotides match TRBD2. The DNA matches TRBJ2-7 better at its end, which makes the J call doubtful. Per germline, CDR1 LGHDT and CDR2 YNNKEL (reference sequence). CDR3 length: 16 amino acids. The CDR3 DNA reads as TGTGCCAGCAGCCAGGGCGGGGGGACCTCCTACAATGAGCAGTACTTC. Amino acids: CASSQGGGTSYNEQYF.